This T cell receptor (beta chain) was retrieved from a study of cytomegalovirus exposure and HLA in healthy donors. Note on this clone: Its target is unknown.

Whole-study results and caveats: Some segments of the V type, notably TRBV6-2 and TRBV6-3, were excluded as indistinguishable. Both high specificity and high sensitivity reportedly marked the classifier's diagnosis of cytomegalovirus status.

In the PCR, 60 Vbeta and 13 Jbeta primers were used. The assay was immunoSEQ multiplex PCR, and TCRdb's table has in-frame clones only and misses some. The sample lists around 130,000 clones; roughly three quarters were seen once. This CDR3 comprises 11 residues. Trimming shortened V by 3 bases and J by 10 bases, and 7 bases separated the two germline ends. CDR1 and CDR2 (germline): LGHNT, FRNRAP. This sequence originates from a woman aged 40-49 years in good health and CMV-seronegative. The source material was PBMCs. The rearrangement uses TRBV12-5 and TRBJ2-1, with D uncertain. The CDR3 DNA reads TGTGCTAGTGGTTTTGGAGAAGAGCAGTTCTTC. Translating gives CASGFGEEQFF.